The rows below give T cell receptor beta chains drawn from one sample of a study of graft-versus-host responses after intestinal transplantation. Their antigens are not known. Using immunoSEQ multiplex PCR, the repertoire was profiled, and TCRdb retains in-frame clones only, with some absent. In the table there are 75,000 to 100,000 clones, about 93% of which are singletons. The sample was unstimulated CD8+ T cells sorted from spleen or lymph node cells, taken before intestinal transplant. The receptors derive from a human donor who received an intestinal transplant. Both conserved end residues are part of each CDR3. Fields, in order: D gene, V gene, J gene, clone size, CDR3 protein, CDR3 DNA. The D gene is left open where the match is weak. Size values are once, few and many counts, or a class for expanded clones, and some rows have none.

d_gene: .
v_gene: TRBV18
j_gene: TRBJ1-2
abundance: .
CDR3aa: CASSPPVGDHGYTF
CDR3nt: TGTGCCAGCTCACCACCGGTAGGGGATCATGGCTACACCTTC

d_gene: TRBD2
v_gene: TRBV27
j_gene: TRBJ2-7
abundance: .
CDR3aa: CASSSFLAGDERYEQYF
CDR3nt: TGTGCCAGCAGTTCATTCCTAGCGGGAGATGAACGCTACGAGCAGTACTTC

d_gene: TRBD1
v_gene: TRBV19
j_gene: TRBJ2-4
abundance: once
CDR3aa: CASSRQGAKNIQYF
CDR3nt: TGTGCCAGTAGTAGACAGGGGGCTAAAAACATTCAGTACTTC

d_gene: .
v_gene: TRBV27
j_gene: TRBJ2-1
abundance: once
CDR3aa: CASSFLEAHNEQFF
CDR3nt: TGTGCCAGCAGTTTTCTAGAGGCCCACAATGAGCAGTTCTTC

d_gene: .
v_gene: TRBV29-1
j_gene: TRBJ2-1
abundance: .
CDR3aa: CSVAGTTPYEQFF
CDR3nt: TGCAGCGTGGCCGGGACAACGCCCTATGAGCAGTTCTTC

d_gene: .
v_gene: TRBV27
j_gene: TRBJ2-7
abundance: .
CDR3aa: CASSLTSHYEQYF
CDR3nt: TGTGCCAGCAGTTTAACTAGTCACTACGAGCAGTACTTC

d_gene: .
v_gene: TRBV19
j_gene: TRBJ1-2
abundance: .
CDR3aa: CASSIAAGYGYTF
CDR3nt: TGTGCCAGTAGTATAGCGGCCGGGTATGGCTACACCTTC

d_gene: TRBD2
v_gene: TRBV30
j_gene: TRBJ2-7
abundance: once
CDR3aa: CAWSVGTSGTLYSYEQYF
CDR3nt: TGTGCCTGGAGTGTCGGGACTAGCGGAACATTATACTCCTACGAGCAGTACTTC

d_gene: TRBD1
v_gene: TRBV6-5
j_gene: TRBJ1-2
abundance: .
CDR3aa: CASSYSAEDREEGYTF
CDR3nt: TGTGCCAGCAGTTACTCCGCTGAGGACAGGGAGGAAGGCTACACCTTC

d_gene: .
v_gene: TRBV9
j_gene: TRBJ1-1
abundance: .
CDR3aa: CASSVGESAPGAFF
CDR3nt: TGTGCCAGCAGCGTAGGGGAGTCGGCCCCGGGAGCTTTCTTT

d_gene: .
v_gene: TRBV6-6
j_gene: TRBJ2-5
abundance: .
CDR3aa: CASRAGVQETQYF
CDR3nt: TGTGCCAGCAGAGCAGGGGTCCAAGAGACCCAGTACTTC

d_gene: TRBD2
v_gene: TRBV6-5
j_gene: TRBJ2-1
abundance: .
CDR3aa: CASSYGRERVDEQFF
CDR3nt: TGTGCCAGCAGTTACGGGCGGGAGAGGGTCGATGAGCAGTTCTTC

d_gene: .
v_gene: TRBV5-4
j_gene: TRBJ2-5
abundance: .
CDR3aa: CASSLVGLGGGETQYF
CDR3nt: TGTGCCAGCAGCTTGGTGGGACTAGGGGGCGGAGAGACCCAGTACTTC

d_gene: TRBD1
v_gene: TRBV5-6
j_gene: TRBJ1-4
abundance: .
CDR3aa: CASRQTGADEKLFF
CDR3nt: TGTGCCAGCAGACAGACAGGGGCTGATGAAAAACTGTTTTTT

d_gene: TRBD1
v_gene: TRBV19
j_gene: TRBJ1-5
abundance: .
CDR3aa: CASSIESQGSLYQPQHF
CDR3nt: TGTGCCAGTAGTATAGAATCACAGGGGAGCCTCTATCAGCCCCAGCATTTT

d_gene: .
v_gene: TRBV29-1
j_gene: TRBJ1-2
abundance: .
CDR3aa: CSLVSDSYGYTF
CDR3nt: TGCAGCCTGGTGTCGGACAGCTATGGCTACACCTTC

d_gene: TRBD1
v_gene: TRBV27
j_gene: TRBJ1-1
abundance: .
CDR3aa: CASSPPGQGILDTEAFF
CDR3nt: TGTGCCAGCAGTCCCCCGGGACAGGGAATACTAGACACTGAAGCTTTCTTT

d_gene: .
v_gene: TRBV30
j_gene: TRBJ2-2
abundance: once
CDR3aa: CAWSVSSTGEPFF
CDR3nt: TGTGCCTGGAGTGTGTCGAGCACCGGGGAGCCGTTTTTT

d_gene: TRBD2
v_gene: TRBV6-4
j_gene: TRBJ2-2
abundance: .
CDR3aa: CASSDSKLTSGGIGELFF
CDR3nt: TGTGCCAGCAGTGACTCGAAGCTAACTAGCGGGGGAATCGGGGAGCTGTTTTTT

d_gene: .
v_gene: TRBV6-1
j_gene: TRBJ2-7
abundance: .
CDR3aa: CASSEIRGSSYEQYF
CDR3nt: TGTGCCAGCAGTGAAATCAGGGGCAGCTCCTACGAGCAGTACTTC

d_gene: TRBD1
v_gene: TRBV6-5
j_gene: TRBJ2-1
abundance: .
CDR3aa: CASRHGTELYNEQFF
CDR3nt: TGTGCCAGCAGGCACGGGACAGAATTATACAATGAGCAGTTCTTC

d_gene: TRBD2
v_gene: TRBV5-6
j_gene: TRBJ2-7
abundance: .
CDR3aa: CASSSTSVYEQYF
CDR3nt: TGTGCCAGCAGCTCTACTAGCGTCTACGAGCAGTACTTC

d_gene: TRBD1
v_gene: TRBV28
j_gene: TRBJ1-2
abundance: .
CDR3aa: CASSLSGGGYGYTF
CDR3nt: TGTGCCAGCAGTTTATCAGGGGGCGGCTATGGCTACACCTTC

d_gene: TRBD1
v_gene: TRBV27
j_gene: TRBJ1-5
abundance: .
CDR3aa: CASSLNRGDQPQHF
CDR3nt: TGTGCCAGCAGTCTGAACAGGGGTGATCAGCCCCAGCATTTT

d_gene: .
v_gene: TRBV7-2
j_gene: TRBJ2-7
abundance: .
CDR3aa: CASSLVTGNSYEQYF
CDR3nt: TGTGCCAGCAGCTTAGTAACGGGGAACTCCTACGAGCAGTACTTC

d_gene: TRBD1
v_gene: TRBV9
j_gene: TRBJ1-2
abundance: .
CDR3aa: CASSKSTGDGYTF
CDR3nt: TGTGCCAGCAGTAAATCGACAGGGGATGGCTACACCTTC

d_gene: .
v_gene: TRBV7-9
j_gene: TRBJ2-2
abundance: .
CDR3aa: CASSPPPQGNTGELFF
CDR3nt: TGTGCCAGCAGCCCCCCCCCACAGGGAAACACCGGGGAGCTGTTTTTT

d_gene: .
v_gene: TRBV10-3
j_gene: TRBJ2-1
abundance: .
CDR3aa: CAISERGGEAYNEQFF
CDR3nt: TGTGCCATCAGTGAGAGGGGCGGGGAGGCTTACAATGAGCAGTTCTTC